The clone carrying this T cell receptor beta chain was counted a few times. Its antigen is as yet unknown. The data were taken from a study of identical twins. TCRdb used MiXCR to reprocess the 5' RACE reads, holding one entry per CDR3 protein. The data hold roughly 200,000 distinct CDR3 sequences, with under 10% observed a single time. Overall study findings and caveats: There were fewer insertions in abundant cord blood beta clonotypes, but memory repertoires showed no such pattern. Conclusions were based on cross-sectional statistical analysis, without following the same donors. Models underestimated out-of-frame TCR alpha sharing in monozygotic twins.

From germline, CDR1 is LGHDT and CDR2 YNNKEL (reference sequence). The V end was cut by 1 base, the J end by 3 bases, with 6 bases between. The CDR3 covers 14 residues. These same records also appear under a second study, on yellow fever vaccine responses in identical twins. That investigation notes: Reportedly, twins' vaccine T cell responses looked partly convergent and partly personalized.

What was sequenced was memory (CD45RO+) T cells sorted from blood. The chain combines TRBV3-1 with TRBJ1-4; D gene ambiguous. The TCR originated in a woman between 18 and 29 years old in good health. The CDR3 here is CASSQGTANEKLFF. Written as DNA, the CDR3 is TGTGCCAGCAGCCAAGGGACCGCTAATGAAAAACTGTTTTTT.